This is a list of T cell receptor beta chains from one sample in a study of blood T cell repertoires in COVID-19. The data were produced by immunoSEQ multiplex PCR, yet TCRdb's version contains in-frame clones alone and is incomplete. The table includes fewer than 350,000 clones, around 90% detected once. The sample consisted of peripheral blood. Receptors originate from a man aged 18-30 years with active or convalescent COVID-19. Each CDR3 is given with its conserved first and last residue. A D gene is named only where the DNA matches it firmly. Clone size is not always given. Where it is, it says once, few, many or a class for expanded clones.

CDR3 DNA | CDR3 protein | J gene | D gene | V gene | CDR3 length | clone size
TGCGCCAGCAGGACAGGAATGAATTCACCCCTCCACTTT | CASRTGMNSPLHF | TRBJ1-6 | . | TRBV10-2 | 13 | .
TGTGCCAGCAGCACCAACAGGGGCGACTATGGCTACACCTTC | CASSTNRGDYGYTF | TRBJ1-2 | TRBD1 | TRBV5-4 | 14 | .
TGTGCCAGCAGTGAATGGGAGGGTCAAGAAAAACTGTTTTTT | CASSEWEGQEKLFF | TRBJ1-4 | . | TRBV2 | 14 | .
TGTGCCAGCAGCCAAGTCCGGACGGGAGGAGATACGCAGTATTTT | CASSQVRTGGDTQYF | TRBJ2-3 | TRBD2 | TRBV3-1/TRBV3-2 | 15 | .
TGTGCCATCAGTGACGGGAACGACGAGCAGTACTTC | CAISDGNDEQYF | TRBJ2-7 | . | TRBV10-3 | 12 | .
TGTGCCAGCAGTTACACTAGCGGGGCCTACGAGCAGTACTTC | CASSYTSGAYEQYF | TRBJ2-7 | TRBD2 | TRBV6-2/TRBV6-3 | 14 | many
TGTGCCAGTAGTATAGATGGCGGGGGGACACAAGAGACCCAGTACTTC | CASSIDGGGTQETQYF | TRBJ2-5 | TRBD2 | TRBV19 | 16 | .
TGCAGCGTAGAAACAGGGGAGAACACTGAAGCTTTCTTT | CSVETGENTEAFF | TRBJ1-1 | TRBD1 | TRBV29-1 | 13 | .
TGTGCCAGCAGTGGTGGCGGGGTCAGCACAGATACGCAGTATTTT | CASSGGGVSTDTQYF | TRBJ2-3 | . | TRBV2 | 15 | few
TGTGCCAGCTCACCAGCAGGGGGTAATAACTATGGCTACACCTTC | CASSPAGGNNYGYTF | TRBJ1-2 | TRBD1 | TRBV18 | 15 | .
TGTGCCAGCAGTTGGGGGACAGCTACTAACTATGGCTACACCTTC | CASSWGTATNYGYTF | TRBJ1-2 | TRBD1 | TRBV6-2/TRBV6-3 | 15 | .
TGTGCCAGCAGCTTAGTTAGCGGGGGGAAGGAGACCCAGTACTTC | CASSLVSGGKETQYF | TRBJ2-5 | TRBD2 | TRBV11-2 | 15 | .
TGTGCCAGCAGCCCTCCCGAGTGGGACATGGAAGAATACGAGCAGTACTTC | CASSPPEWDMEEYEQYF | TRBJ2-7 | . | TRBV21-1 | 17 | once
TGTGCCAGCAGCTCTAGCGGCTACGAGCAGTACTTC | CASSSSGYEQYF | TRBJ2-7 | TRBD2 | TRBV9 | 12 | .
TGTGCCAGCAGCCGAAATAATAGAAATGAGCAGTTCTTC | CASSRNNRNEQFF | TRBJ2-1 | . | TRBV7-3 | 13 | .
TGTGCCAGCAGTGAGCGGGGGGGCAACACCGGGGAGCTGTTTTTT | CASSERGGNTGELFF | TRBJ2-2 | TRBD2 | TRBV27 | 15 | .
TGTGCCAGCAGCTTCGGGGGAGGGGAGCAGTACTTC | CASSFGGGEQYF | TRBJ2-7 | TRBD2 | TRBV5-4 | 12 | .
TGCGCCAGCAGCATCTCCAGGGGGAACACTGAAGCTTTCTTT | CASSISRGNTEAFF | TRBJ1-1 | . | TRBV5-1 | 14 | .
TGCGCCAGCAGCACCTCTGGGGGGTTCTCTGGAAACACCATATATTTT | CASSTSGGFSGNTIYF | TRBJ1-3 | . | TRBV5-1 | 16 | many
TGTGCCAGTAGTATGGGGGCTTTTGGCACAGATACGCAGTATTTT | CASSMGAFGTDTQYF | TRBJ2-3 | . | TRBV19 | 15 | .
TGTGCCAGCAGGGGTAGCGGGAATCTATACTACAATGAGCAGTTCTTC | CASRGSGNLYYNEQFF | TRBJ2-1 | TRBD2 | TRBV13 | 16 | .
TGTGCCAGCAGTTTAAACGGCAGGGCAAGGGAAAAACTGTTTTTT | CASSLNGRAREKLFF | TRBJ1-4 | . | TRBV27 | 15 | .
TGTGCCAGCAGCTTAGTTGCGAATTACAATGAGCAGTTCTTC | CASSLVANYNEQFF | TRBJ2-1 | . | TRBV7-2 | 14 | .
TGTGCCAGCAGCACACCACAGGGGTCGGGGGCCAACGTCCTGACTTTC | CASSTPQGSGANVLTF | TRBJ2-6 | TRBD1 | TRBV7-9 | 16 | .
TGTGCCAGCAGCCACTTCATGGGACAGGACTGGGAGGGATTCACAGATACGCAGTATTTT | CASSHFMGQDWEGFTDTQYF | TRBJ2-3 | . | TRBV3-1/TRBV3-2 | 20 | .
TGTGCCAGCGGTCTAGATTGGACAGATACGCAGTATTTT | CASGLDWTDTQYF | TRBJ2-3 | . | TRBV9 | 13 | .
TGCAGCGGTGAACAGATCATGAACACTGAAGCTTTCTTT | CSGEQIMNTEAFF | TRBJ1-1 | . | TRBV29-1 | 13 | .
TGTGCCAGCAGGGGACTTCGAACAGGTGGCTCGGAAAAACTGTTTTTT | CASRGLRTGGSEKLFF | TRBJ1-4 | . | TRBV2 | 16 | .
TGTGCCAGCAGTGAAGCAGGATGGCAGGGGGCGGCAGATACGCAGTATTTT | CASSEAGWQGAADTQYF | TRBJ2-3 | TRBD1 | TRBV6-1 | 17 | once
TGTGCCAGCACCCCCTCAGGTCCGCTGAACACTGAAGCTTTCTTT | CASTPSGPLNTEAFF | TRBJ1-1 | . | TRBV7-3 | 15 | .
TGTGCCAGCACCCTTGGTGCTAGCGGGGGGATAGAGCCGTATTTT | CASTLGASGGIEPYF | TRBJ2-3 | TRBD2 | TRBV7-6 | 15 | .
TGTGCCATCAGTGGTAGCGGAGCCTCCTCCCGGGATACGCAGTATTTT | CAISGSGASSRDTQYF | TRBJ2-3 | . | TRBV10-3 | 16 | .
TGTGCCAGCAGGGGGACTAGCGGGGGGCAAGAGACCCAGTACTTC | CASRGTSGGQETQYF | TRBJ2-5 | TRBD2 | TRBV2 | 15 | .
TGTGCCAGCAGCGCCTCCAGCGGGGGTGCCTACAATGAGCAGTTCTTC | CASSASSGGAYNEQFF | TRBJ2-1 | TRBD2 | TRBV9 | 16 | .
TGTGCCAGTCATACGGGAGGGAGTAGCGGGCCAAGCACAGATACGCAGTATTTT | CASHTGGSSGPSTDTQYF | TRBJ2-3 | TRBD2 | TRBV19 | 18 | .
TGTGCCAGCAGCAACCCGGGACAGGGGCCCATATATTTT | CASSNPGQGPIYF | TRBJ1-3 | TRBD1 | TRBV3-1/TRBV3-2 | 13 | few
TGTGCCAGCAGTCACTATGACAGGCTCCCGAACACCGGGGAGCTGTTTTTT | CASSHYDRLPNTGELFF | TRBJ2-2 | . | TRBV2 | 17 | .
TGTGCCATCAGTGAGTCGGCGACAGGGGCTACCTCTGGAAACATCATATATTTT | CAISESATGATSGNIIYF | TRBJ1-3 | TRBD1 | TRBV10-3 | 18 | .
TGTGCCAGTAGTATTCGACAGGGAAACTCCTACAATGAGCAGTTCTTC | CASSIRQGNSYNEQFF | TRBJ2-1 | TRBD1 | TRBV19 | 16 | .
TGCGCCAGCAGCCGTCCCGGGACAGGGTTGAACACTGAAGCTTTCTTT | CASSRPGTGLNTEAFF | TRBJ1-1 | TRBD1 | TRBV5-1 | 16 | .
TGTGCCAGTAGTCTGTTGCAGAACCACAATCAGCCCCAGCATTTT | CASSLLQNHNQPQHF | TRBJ1-5 | . | TRBV19 | 15 | .
TGTGCCAGCAGTTACCTGAGCACTGAAGCTTTCTTT | CASSYLSTEAFF | TRBJ1-1 | . | TRBV6-2/TRBV6-3 | 12 | .
TGTGCCAGTAGTACGGACAGGCTCCCCTACAATGAGCAGTTCTTC | CASSTDRLPYNEQFF | TRBJ2-1 | TRBD1 | TRBV19 | 15 | .
TGCGCCAGCAGCTCACAGGGAGATGGCTACACCTTC | CASSSQGDGYTF | TRBJ1-2 | . | TRBV5-1 | 12 | .
TGTGCCAGCAGCTTAAGCGGAGGGTCCTATAATTCACCCCTCCACTTT | CASSLSGGSYNSPLHF | TRBJ1-6 | . | TRBV7-8 | 16 | .